These 2 T cell receptor beta chains were all obtained from the same sample, sequenced in a study of response to subunit inactivated influenza vaccine. TCRdb reprocessed the RT-PCR reads with MiXCR, giving one entry per CDR3 protein. This sample yields 150,000 to 200,000 distinct CDR3 sequences, of which about 12% are seen a single time; 25% to 30% belongs to the top ten. The same specimen was also included in a second study, on T cells expressing NK-cell markers. From that report: Template switching by 5'RACE with UMIs generated the TCR beta cDNA.

The sample consisted of CD8+ T cells sorted from PBMCs, taken 12 days after vaccination. These TCRs come from a man in his forties or fifties who received an inactivated influenza vaccine.

In its sample, this clonotype was seen a few times. This chain uses TRBV27 with TRBJ2-3; 11 bases agree with TRBD2. This CDR3 is 15 amino acids long. The V segment lost 6 bases and the J segment 5 bases; nucleotides outside the gene matches: 7. Germline V gene data show CDR1 as MNHEY and CDR2 as SMNVEV (reference sequence). The CDR3 loop reads CASRVAGGPVDTQYF. CDR3 DNA sequence: TGTGCCAGCAGAGTAGCGGGAGGGCCCGTAGATACGCAGTATTTT.

As concerns this clonotype: An end of the junction differs from the germline gene, which may be a read error. The J gene is TRBJ2-7, the V gene TRBV3-1; D is tentatively TRBD1 or TRBD2 (6 bases each). Germline values: CDR1 LGHDT, CDR2 YNNKEL (reference sequence). The CDR3 is 14 residues long. CDR3 in amino acids: CACSPEGHHHEQYF. Written as DNA, the CDR3 is TGTGCCTGCAGCCCGGAGGGACACCACCACGAGCAGTACTTC.